This T cell receptor (beta chain) emerged from a study of identifying expanded T cells in peripheral blood. General study findings and limits: Over around two and four weeks, about 17 and 20 clones changed, versus around 1.3 between replicates.

This clone was seen a few times. No antigen is known for it. Clones were read by immunoSEQ multiplex PCR, and TCRdb kept only the in-frame ones, dropping some. The data show some 120,000 clones, more than 75% seen once. The CDR3 extends over 15 amino acids. The germline gives CDR1 GTSNPN, CDR2 SVGIG (reference sequence). Trimming removed 0 bases at V and 6 bases at J, with 17 bases between. The sequence derives from a person between 18 and 75 years old in good health. The gene calls are TRBV30 and TRBJ1-1; unclear D gene. The sample was blood. The CDR3 here is CAWSVYLDMSPEAFF. The DNA for the CDR3 is TGTGCCTGGAGTGTATATCTTGATATGTCCCCTGAAGCTTTCTTT.